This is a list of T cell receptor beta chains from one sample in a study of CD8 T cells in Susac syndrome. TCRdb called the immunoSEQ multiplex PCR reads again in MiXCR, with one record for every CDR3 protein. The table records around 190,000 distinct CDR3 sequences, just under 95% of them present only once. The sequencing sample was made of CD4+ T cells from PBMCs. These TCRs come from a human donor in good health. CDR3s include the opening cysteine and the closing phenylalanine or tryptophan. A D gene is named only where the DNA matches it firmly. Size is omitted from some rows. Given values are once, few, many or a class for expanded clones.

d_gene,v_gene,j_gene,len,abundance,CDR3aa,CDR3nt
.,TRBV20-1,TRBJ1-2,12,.,CSARRASRGYTF,TGCAGTGCCCGCCGGGCATCCCGGGGCTACACCTTC
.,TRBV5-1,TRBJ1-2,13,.,CASSLDSVYGYTF,TGCGCCAGCAGCTTGGACAGTGTCTATGGCTACACCTTC
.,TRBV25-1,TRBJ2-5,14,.,CASSEPRGVGTQYF,TGTGCCAGCAGTGAACCCCGTGGGGTTGGGACCCAGTACTTC
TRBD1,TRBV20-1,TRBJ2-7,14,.,CSANGGQGSYEQYF,TGCAGTGCTAACGGTGGACAGGGCTCCTACGAGCAGTACTTC
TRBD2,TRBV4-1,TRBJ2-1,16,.,CASSQEVAGGWDEQFF,TGCGCCAGCAGCCAAGAGGTGGCGGGGGGCTGGGATGAGCAGTTCTTC
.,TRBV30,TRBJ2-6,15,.,CAWSKRVSGANVLTF,TGTGCCTGGAGCAAGAGGGTATCTGGGGCCAACGTCCTGACTTTC
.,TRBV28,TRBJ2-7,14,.,CASSFPQGSYEQYF,TGTGCCAGCAGTTTTCCACAGGGTTCCTACGAGCAGTACTTC
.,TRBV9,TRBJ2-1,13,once,CASSPGQHNEQFF,TGTGCCAGCAGCCCCGGACAGCACAATGAGCAGTTCTTC
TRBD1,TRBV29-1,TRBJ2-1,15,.,CSVVFLGQVRNEQFF,TGCAGCGTTGTATTTTTGGGACAGGTTCGCAATGAGCAGTTCTTC
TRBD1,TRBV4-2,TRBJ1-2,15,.,CASTSYRDRDSGYTF,TGTGCCAGCACGTCCTACCGGGACAGGGATTCTGGCTACACCTTC
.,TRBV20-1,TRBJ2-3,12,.,CSARFGAHTQYF,TGCAGTGCTAGATTCGGGGCGCATACGCAGTATTTT
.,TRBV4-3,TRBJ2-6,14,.,CASSQVPGANVLTF,TGCGCCAGCAGCCAAGTCCCTGGGGCCAACGTCCTGACTTTC
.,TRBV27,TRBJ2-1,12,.,CASSLRGVEQFF,TGTGCCAGCAGTTTAAGGGGGGTTGAGCAGTTCTTC
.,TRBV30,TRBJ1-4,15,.,CAWSVRRASSEKLFF,TGTGCCTGGAGTGTACGGAGGGCGTCGAGTGAAAAACTGTTTTTT
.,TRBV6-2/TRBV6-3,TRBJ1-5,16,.,CASSPRRGDYHQPQHF,TGTGCCAGCAGTCCCCGCCGGGGGGATTATCATCAGCCCCAGCATTTT
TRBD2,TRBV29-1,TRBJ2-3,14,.,CSVGASGRTDTQYF,TGCAGCGTTGGTGCTAGCGGGAGAACAGATACGCAGTATTTT
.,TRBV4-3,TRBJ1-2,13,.,CASSQWGYYGYTF,TGCGCCAGCAGCCAGTGGGGTTACTATGGCTACACCTTC
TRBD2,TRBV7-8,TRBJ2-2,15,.,CASSPSGRRRGELFF,TGTGCCAGCAGCCCTTCCGGGAGGCGGCGTGGGGAGCTGTTTTTT
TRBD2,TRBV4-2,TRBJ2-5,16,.,CASSQGQLAGQETQYF,TGTGCCAGCAGCCAAGGACAACTAGCGGGACAAGAGACCCAGTACTTC
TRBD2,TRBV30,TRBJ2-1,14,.,CAWRLAGNYNEQFF,TGTGCCTGGAGACTAGCGGGGAACTACAATGAGCAGTTCTTC
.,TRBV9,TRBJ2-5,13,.,CASSVAGGETQYF,TGTGCCAGCAGCGTAGCAGGAGGAGAGACCCAGTACTTC
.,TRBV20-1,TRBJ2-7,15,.,CSARGGRPISYEQYF,TGCAGTGCTAGAGGGGGCAGGCCTATCTCCTACGAGCAGTACTTC